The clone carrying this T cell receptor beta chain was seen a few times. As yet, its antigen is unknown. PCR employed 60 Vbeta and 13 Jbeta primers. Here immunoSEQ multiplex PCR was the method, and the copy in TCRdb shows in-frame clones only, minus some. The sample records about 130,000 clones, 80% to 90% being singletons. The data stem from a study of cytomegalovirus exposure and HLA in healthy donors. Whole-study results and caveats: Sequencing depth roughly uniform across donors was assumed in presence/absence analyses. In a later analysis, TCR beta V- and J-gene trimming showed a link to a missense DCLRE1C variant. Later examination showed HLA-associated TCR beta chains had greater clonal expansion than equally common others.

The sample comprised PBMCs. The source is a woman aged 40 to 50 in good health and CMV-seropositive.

The chain's CDR3 is CAWSVLNYGYTF. The CDR3 nucleotides read TGTGCCTGGAGTGTACTTAACTATGGCTACACCTTC. The chain couples TRBV30 to TRBJ1-2; D is uncertain. The germline V gene has CDR1 GTSNPN and CDR2 SVGIG (reference sequence). Trimming took off 0 bases at V and 1 base at J, with 3 bases between the two ends. This CDR3 contains 12 residues.